Listed here are 9 T cell receptor beta chains from one sample, sequenced in a study of human T cells and chemical hapten exposure. Time point noted: patch test 1, 2 weeks after DPC sensitization. The treatment was: therapeutic diphenylcyclopropenone sensitization with weekly scalp DPC. Unfractionated whole blood yielded total RNA. From the RACE reads, TCRdb called clonotypes with MiXCR, one entry per CDR3 protein. The sample contains approximately 43,000 distinct CDR3 sequences, under 4.5% of which appear only once. The sequencing here drew on whole blood, taken in connection with sensitization to the hapten diphenylcyclopropenone (DPC). These receptor sequences come from a man aged 50 or older with alopecia areata. Some clones in this sample may be carry-over from other donors' samples.

This chain links TRBV2 with TRBJ1-2; TRBD1 matches 7 bases. V lost 5 bases and J lost 4; bases outside the gene matches: 4. There are 13 residues in the CDR3. Germline V gene lookup returns CDR1 SNHLY and CDR2 FYNNEI. The CDR3 nucleotides read TGTGCCAGCAGTATTGACAGGGCCTATGGCTACACCTTC. This codes for CASSIDRAYGYTF. Drawing the rest from reference TRBV2 and TRBJ1-2, the complete variable domain is EPEVTQTPSHQVTQMGQEVILRCVPISNHLYFYWYRQILGQKVEFLVSFYNNEISEKSEIFDDQFSVERPDGSNFTLKIRSTKLEDSAMYFCASSIDRAYGYTFGSGTRLTVV.

This clonotype has a count of ten or more. The chain employs TRBV29-1 and TRBJ2-1, with D tentatively TRBD1 (5 bases). The V and J ends lost 4 bases and 6 bases respectively, with 7 bases between them. The CDR3 is 11 residues long. CDR1 is SQVTM and CDR2 is ANQGSEA in the germline V gene. The CDR3 sequence: CSVVTVNEQFF. CDR3 in DNA: TGCAGCGTTGTGACAGTCAATGAGCAGTTCTTC.

This clonotype was detected many times. The chain couples TRBV29-1 to TRBJ2-3, with 8 bases identical to TRBD2. With V trimmed by 7 bases and J by 4 bases, 13 bases remained unmatched. The CDR3 spans 15 residues. Per germline, CDR1 SQVTM and CDR2 ANQGSEA. The CDR3 reads CSATSGSDVSDTQYF. CDR3 DNA sequence: TGCAGCGCTACGAGCGGGAGTGATGTTTCAGATACGCAGTATTTT.

The sample holds many counts of this clonotype. The chain couples TRBV7-9 to TRBJ2-3, with TRBD2 identical over 7 bases. Germline lookup yields CDR1 SEHNR and CDR2 FQNEAQ (reference sequence). V lost 4 bases to trimming and J lost 9 bases; unmatched junction nucleotides: 19. The CDR3 has 17 amino acids. This chain's CDR3 is CASSSPVWLAADLTQYF. CDR3 nucleotides: TGTGCCAGCAGCTCCCCAGTTTGGCTAGCGGCAGACTTGACGCAGTATTTT.

This rearrangement joins TRBV6-1 to TRBJ1-1, with a tentative D call TRBD1 (5 bases). V lost 6 bases to trimming and J lost 7 bases, with 18 bases between them. This CDR3 region has 14 residues. CDR1 and CDR2 (germline): MNHNS, SASEGT. The CDR3 sequence: CASRARSGGSEAFF. The CDR3 DNA sequence: TGTGCCAGCAGGGCCAGAAGTGGGGGAAGTGAAGCTTTCTTT.

With respect to this clonotype: A much larger clonotype is one base distant, so this may be a read error. The genes are TRBV7-3 and TRBJ1-1; D possibly corresponds to TRBD1 (5 bases). Trimming cost V 4 bases and J 1 base, with 10 bases left between them. Germline CDR1 and CDR2: SGHTA and FQGTGA. The CDR3 extends over 14 amino acids. In DNA, the CDR3 is TGTGCCAGCAGCTGGGGGGGTGGGAACACTGAAGCTTTCTTT. It codes for CASSWGGGNTEAFF.

This clonotype was detected ten times or more. This chain links TRBV4-1 with TRBJ2-3; D uncertain. The CDR3 spans 14 residues. Germline V gene lookup returns CDR1 MGHRA and CDR2 YSYEKL. Trimming pared 3 bases from V and 6 bases from J, leaving 13 bases between. The CDR3 coding sequence is TGCGCCAGCAGCCACAACGGACCAAGCGATACGCAGTATTTT. Translation: CASSHNGPSDTQYF.

This clonotype showed up many times. The chain employs TRBV24-1 and TRBJ2-3; 11 bases are a match to TRBD2. V lost 4 bases to trimming and J lost 3 bases; unmatched junction nucleotides: 5. Germline loops: CDR1 KGHDR, CDR2 SFDVKD. There are 16 residues in the CDR3. The CDR3 DNA follows: TGTGCCACCAGTGACCCTGCTAGCGGGAGGACAGATACGCAGTATTTT. It specifies CATSDPASGRTDTQYF.

The chain couples TRBV4-2 to TRBJ2-7; 9 bases are shared with TRBD1. Germline V CDR1 and CDR2: LGHNA, YNFKEQ. The CDR3 consists of 16 residues. Trimming removed 0 bases from V and 2 bases from J; junction bases left unmatched: 5. CDR3 amino acids: CASSQDRQGVTYEQYF. Here the CDR3 DNA reads TGTGCCAGCAGCCAAGATCGACAGGGGGTAACCTACGAGCAGTACTTC.